This TCR beta chain appears in the sequencing data of a study of cytomegalovirus exposure and HLA in healthy donors. In the PCR, 60 Vbeta and 13 Jbeta primers were used. Sequencing was performed with immunoSEQ multiplex PCR; in TCRdb, only in-frame clones are kept and a portion is missing. Among some 180,000 clones listed, roughly 82% were seen once. Looked up from germline, CDR1 is GTSNPN and CDR2 is SVGIG (reference sequence). The CDR3 runs 13 residues. With V trimmed by 3 bases and J by 10 bases, 8 bases remained unmatched. About this clone itself: The antigen remains unidentified.

Study-level findings and limits: A later analysis linked a missense variant in DCLRE1C to the trimming of TCR beta V and J genes. Sequencing likely produced, as an artifact, a cluster of highly shared sequence variants. Prediction of most subjects' HLA-A and HLA-B alleles by TCR beta sequences was reportedly accurate.

The receptor comes from a man aged 40-49 years in good health and CMV-seronegative. The specimen was PBMCs. V and J are TRBV30 and TRBJ2-1, with 8 bases identical to TRBD1. Written as DNA, the CDR3 is TGTGCCTGGAGCAACGGACAGGGCCTGGAGCAGTTCTTC. As protein: CAWSNGQGLEQFF.